Listed below are T cell receptor beta chains from one sample, sequenced in a study of tumor and adjacent non-tumor tissue in lung cancer. TCRdb reprocessed the multiplex PCR reads with MiXCR, giving one entry per CDR3 protein. The sample contains 110,000 or so distinct CDR3 sequences, over 55% of which appear only once. Sample: distant non-tumor lung tissue. These receptors came from a man aged 55 to 70 with non-small cell lung cancer. Each CDR3 is given with its conserved first and last residue. D genes are given only for firm matches. The size field is filled for only some rows; it gives once, few, many or a size class.

NA,NA,TRBJ2-1,TRBV29-1,TGCAACGGGTGGATTGACGATGATCAGTTCTTC,CNGWIDDDQFF
NA,TRBD1,TRBJ1-5,TRBV4-1,TGCGCCAGCAGCCAAGATCCGGGGGACAGCAATCAGCCCCAGCATTTC,CASSQDPGDSNQPQHF
NA,NA,TRBJ1-3,TRBV2,TGTGCCAGCAGTCCAAGGGGATCTAGCTCTGGAAACACCATATATTTT,CASSPRGSSSGNTIYF
NA,TRBD2,TRBJ2-7,TRBV28,TGTGTCAGCAGTTCCCCCAGGCCTTCTACTAGCGGGAGTATTGGATCCTACGAGCAATACTTC,CVSSSPRPSTSGSIGSYEQYF
NA,NA,TRBJ2-2,TRBV6-2/TRBV6-3,TGTGCCAGCAGTTCAGGACAGACCAGCACCGGGGAGCTGTTTTTT,CASSSGQTSTGELFF
once,TRBD2,TRBJ2-2,TRBV12-3/TRBV12-4,TGTGCCAGCATCCCAGGACTAGCGGGAGACCGGAACACCGGGGAGCTGTTTTTT,CASIPGLAGDRNTGELFF
NA,NA,TRBJ2-2,TRBV6-6,TGTGCAGGCAGTTACTCGGACACAAACACCGGGGAGCTATTTTTT,CAGSYSDTNTGELFF
many,TRBD2,TRBJ2-1,TRBV12-3/TRBV12-4,TGTGCCAGCAGTGCCGCCCGTGGACTAGCGGGACCTTCCTACAATGAGCAGTTCTTC,CASSAARGLAGPSYNEQFF
once,TRBD2,TRBJ2-3,TRBV6-5,TGTGCCAGCGGGGCGACTAGCGGCTCCACAGATGCGCAGTATTTT,CASGATSGSTDAQYF
many,NA,TRBJ2-3,TRBV6-6,TGTGCCAGCTCGCCCAGGGCTAGCACAGATACGCAGTATTTT,CASSPRASTDTQYF
NA,TRBD2,TRBJ2-7,TRBV11-3,TGTGACAGTAGGAGGGCTAGCGGGTGCTCCTACGAGCAATACTTC,CDSRRASGCSYEQYF
few,TRBD1,TRBJ2-3,TRBV11-2,TGTGCCAGCAGCTCAGGAACAGGGGACACAGGTACGCAGTACTTT,CASSSGTGDTGTQYF
NA,TRBD1,TRBJ2-7,TRBV6-5,TGTGCCAGCGGTCACGGGACAGGGGGCAACGAGCAGTACTTC,CASGHGTGGNEQYF
many,TRBD2,TRBJ2-1,TRBV24-1,TGTGCCACCAGTGATCGACTAGCGGGAGATGGGAATGAGCAGTTCTTC,CATSDRLAGDGNEQFF
NA,NA,TRBJ2-2,TRBV5-1,TGCGCCAGCAGCAGGGAGACAGTGACGAACACCTGGGAGCTGTTTTTT,CASSRETVTNTWELFF
many,NA,TRBJ1-2,TRBV7-8,TGTGCCAGCAGCTTAGGGACCGGTTATGGCTACACCTTC,CASSLGTGYGYTF
many,NA,TRBJ1-2,TRBV10-3,TGTGCCATCAGTGAGTCCGTAGCCTTAGCCTCCGGCTACACCTTC,CAISESVALASGYTF
medium-sized,NA,TRBJ1-5,TRBV6-1,TGTGCCAGCAGGAACCCTCGGGATCAGCCCCAGCATTTT,CASRNPRDQPQHF
few,NA,TRBJ2-3,TRBV11-3,TGTGCCAGCAGCCGGATAACCCGGGTCACAGATACGCAATATTTT,CASSRITRVTDTQYF
many,NA,TRBJ2-3,TRBV11-2,TGTGCCAGCAGTGAGTACAGAGGCACAGATACGCAGTATTTT,CASSEYRGTDTQYF
few,NA,TRBJ1-1,TRBV29-1,TGCAGCGTCTCTATAGGGGCAAACGCTGAAGCTCTCTTT,CSVSIGANAEALF
NA,NA,TRBJ1-5,TRBV7-2,TGTGCCAGCAGCGCAGAACGGGATCAGCCCCAGCATTTT,CASSAERDQPQHF
NA,NA,TRBJ1-1,TRBV4-1,TGTGCCAGCAACCAAGTCGCAGGGCTGGACACTGAAGCTTTCTTT,CASNQVAGLDTEAFF
NA,TRBD2,TRBJ2-7,TRBV20-1,TGCGGTGCAAACCTAGCGGGGGCAATAACCTACGAGCAGTACTTC,CGANLAGAITYEQYF
medium-sized,NA,TRBJ2-5,TRBV11-1,TGTGCCAGCAGCTTCGGGGGGACACAAGAGACCCAGTACTTC,CASSFGGTQETQYF
many,NA,TRBJ1-1,TRBV11-1,TGTGCCAGTAGCTTAGCAAGGGAAAAATCTGAAGCTTTCTTT,CASSLAREKSEAFF
NA,TRBD1,TRBJ2-7,TRBV6-2/TRBV6-3,TGTGCCAGCTGTTACTCGGGACAGGGAGCCTCCTACGAACAGTACTTC,CASCYSGQGASYEQYF
once,TRBD1,TRBJ2-1,TRBV6-1,TGTGCCAGCATCGATACCCGCACAGGGGGGCGGTTCTTC,CASIDTRTGGRFF
NA,NA,TRBJ2-2,TRBV2,TGTGCCAGCAGTGCGAGGGGGGTTGACACCGGGGAGCTGTTTTTC,CASSARGVDTGELFF
once,NA,TRBJ1-6,TRBV6-5,TGTGTCAGCAGTGTCCTACTCGGGCAGGGCGGCTATAATTCACCCATCCACTTT,CVSSVLLGQGGYNSPIHF
NA,TRBD1,TRBJ2-5,TRBV28,TGTGCCAGTAACACAGGGGAAGAGGCCCAGTACTTC,CASNTGEEAQYF
many,TRBD1,TRBJ2-6,TRBV5-5,TGTGCCAGCAGCCTGGGGACAGGGAGCTCTGGGGCCAACGTCCTGACTTTC,CASSLGTGSSGANVLTF
medium-sized,NA,TRBJ2-1,TRBV29-1,TGCAGCGTTTTATTTGGTGGGAGAACGTTCTTC,CSVLFGGRTFF
NA,NA,TRBJ2-1,TRBV6-2/TRBV6-3,TGTGCCAGCAGCTCGGTAGTAAACTCTCAGGATGAGCAGTTCTTC,CASSSVVNSQDEQFF
NA,TRBD1,TRBJ1-5,TRBV6-2/TRBV6-3,TGTGCCAGCACTCCCGGGACAGTAAGCAATCAGTCCCAGCATTTT,CASTPGTVSNQSQHF
once,NA,TRBJ2-1,TRBV6-1,TGTACCATCAGTGAAGGGTCAGGGGAAGAGGAGCAGTTCTTC,CTISEGSGEEEQFF
NA,NA,TRBJ2-2,TRBV11-3,TGTGTCAGCTGCTTAGGCGGAGAGGCCTACACCGGGGAGCTGTTTTTT,CVSCLGGEAYTGELFF
NA,NA,TRBJ2-1,TRBV4-3,TGCGCCAGCAGCCATGGATCAACTATCTACAATGAACAGTTCTTC,CASSHGSTIYNEQFF
NA,TRBD1,TRBJ2-7,TRBV5-6,TGTGCCAGCAGCGTGGGACAGGGGGCTTCCTACGAGCAGTACTTC,CASSVGQGASYEQYF
NA,NA,TRBJ2-1,TRBV4-2,TGTGCCACCAGCCAAGCCCTTGGGGTAGCGTTTGATAATGAGCGGTTCTTC,CATSQALGVAFDNERFF
NA,TRBD2,TRBJ2-1,TRBV6-2/TRBV6-3,TGTGCCAGCAGCATCCCGATAATAGCGGGGGACAATGAGCAATCCTTC,CASSIPIIAGDNEQSF
NA,NA,TRBJ2-1,TRBV6-6,TGTACCAGCAGTTACGATCCAGGGCGGAATGAGCAGTTATTC,CTSSYDPGRNEQLF
many,TRBD1,TRBJ1-6,TRBV5-4,TGTGCCAGCAGATCCTGGGACAGGGGAGAAATCGTTAATTCACCCCTCCACTTT,CASRSWDRGEIVNSPLHF
few,TRBD1,TRBJ1-3,TRBV5-1,TGCGCCAGCAGCCCAGGTGTATCGACAGGGACAAGCTCTGGAAACACCATATATTTT,CASSPGVSTGTSSGNTIYF
few,TRBD1,TRBJ2-1,TRBV9,TGTGCCAGCAGCGTAGGTCAGGGGGCGCAGGAGCAGTTCTTC,CASSVGQGAQEQFF